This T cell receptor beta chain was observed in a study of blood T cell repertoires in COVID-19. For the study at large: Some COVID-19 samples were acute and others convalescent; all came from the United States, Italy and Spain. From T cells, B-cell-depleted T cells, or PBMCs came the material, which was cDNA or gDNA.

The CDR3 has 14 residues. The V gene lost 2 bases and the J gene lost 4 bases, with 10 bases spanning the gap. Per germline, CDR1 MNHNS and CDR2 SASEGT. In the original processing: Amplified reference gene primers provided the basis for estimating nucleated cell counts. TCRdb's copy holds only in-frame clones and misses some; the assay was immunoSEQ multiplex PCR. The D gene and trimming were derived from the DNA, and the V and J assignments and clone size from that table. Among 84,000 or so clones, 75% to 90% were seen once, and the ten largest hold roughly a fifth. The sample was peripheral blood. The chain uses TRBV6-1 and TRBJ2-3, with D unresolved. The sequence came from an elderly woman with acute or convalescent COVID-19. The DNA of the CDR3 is TGTGCCAGCAGTGAAAATCGGGTTCCAGATACGCAGTATTTT. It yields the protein CASSENRVPDTQYF.